This T cell receptor beta chain is drawn from a study of ipilimumab plus nivolumab after autologous stem cell transplantation. Study context: A median of 8 nivolumab and 4 to 6 ipilimumab doses were given.

Patients got ipilimumab 1 mg/kg beginning 14 to 28 days post-transplant. Dosing: nivolumab 3 mg/kg IV, weeks 1, 4, 7, 10, then every two weeks to week 26. The table came from immunoSEQ multiplex PCR; TCRdb's copy has only in-frame clones and leaves some out. The table records tens of thousands of clones, nearly 85% of them present only once. The CDR3 runs 15 residues. Trimming cost V 6 bases and J 6 bases, with 18 bases left between them. In germline, CDR1 is SNHLY, CDR2 FYNNEI. The source material was PBMCs, sampled in a trial of ipilimumab plus nivolumab as post-transplant consolidation. The chain uses TRBV2 and TRBJ1-5; D perhaps matches TRBD1 (6 bases). The clonotype originates from a male donor with diffuse large B-cell lymphoma. This CDR3 is CASSALQGISQPQHF. In nucleotides, the CDR3 is TGTGCCAGCAGCGCCTTACAGGGAATCAGTCAGCCCCAGCATTTT.